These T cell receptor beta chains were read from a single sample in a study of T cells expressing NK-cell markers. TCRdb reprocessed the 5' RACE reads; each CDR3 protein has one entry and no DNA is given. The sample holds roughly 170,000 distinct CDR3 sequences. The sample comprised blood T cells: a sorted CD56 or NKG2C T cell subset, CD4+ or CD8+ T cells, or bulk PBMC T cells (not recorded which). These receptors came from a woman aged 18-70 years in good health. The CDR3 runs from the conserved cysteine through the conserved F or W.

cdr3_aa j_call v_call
CASSQDLTGVYGYTF TRBJ1-2 TRBV3-1
CSARDRLSYGYTF TRBJ1-2 TRBV20-1
CASSGGGVFSTDTQYF TRBJ2-3 TRBV9
CASSWGSYNEQFF TRBJ2-1 TRBV7-2
CASSLSTGDYYEQYF TRBJ2-7 TRBV4-2
CASSLVRNEQFF TRBJ2-1 TRBV7-2
CASSLEQGSRSYEQYF TRBJ2-7 TRBV5-1
CASSPRGGSGKLFF TRBJ1-4 TRBV7-9
CASSPRNGGGSPLHF TRBJ1-6 TRBV3-1
CASSQRTGDAVNSPLHF TRBJ1-6 TRBV18
CASSVGALGGSEQFF TRBJ2-1 TRBV9
CATSDKIGTSGGADNEQFF TRBJ2-1 TRBV24-1
CASTEASSYNEQFF TRBJ2-1 TRBV7-7
CSATDGRTSYEQYF TRBJ2-7 TRBV20-1
CSARASPASGVLDTQYF TRBJ2-3 TRBV20-1
CASSQSGGQSYEQYF TRBJ2-7 TRBV7-2
CASSLAPFTSGGSQETQYF TRBJ2-5 TRBV5-4
CASSPTNPGQGSSEQYF TRBJ2-7 TRBV4-1
CASSLPVSNYGYTF TRBJ1-2 TRBV7-9
CASRTGLVNTGELFF TRBJ2-2 TRBV7-9
CASSLTRLAGVDEQFF TRBJ2-1 TRBV7-3
CSARPRGRLDEQYF TRBJ2-7 TRBV20-1
CASMSGLTLYEQYF TRBJ2-7 TRBV12-3/TRBV12-4
CASRSGSFNEQYF TRBJ2-7 TRBV12-3/TRBV12-4
CASSSTNYRPYNEQFF TRBJ2-1 TRBV27
CASSFAGLAGPLLPFF TRBJ2-1 TRBV11-2
CSASSRDRGSYEQYF TRBJ2-7 TRBV20-1
CASSADRGLYNEQFF TRBJ2-1 TRBV5-6
CASSGTENQPQHF TRBJ1-5 TRBV12-3/TRBV12-4
CASTTGGVNGYTF TRBJ1-2 TRBV5-1
CSVEGQRNTEAFF TRBJ1-1 TRBV29-1
CASRRFLEQETQYF TRBJ2-5 TRBV5-1
CASRPTSGVDTQYF TRBJ2-3 TRBV12-3/TRBV12-4
CASRGTGAPVEQFF TRBJ2-1 TRBV2
CASSPDSGGMEKLFF TRBJ1-4 TRBV9
CASSVGYMGFYEQYF TRBJ2-7 TRBV9
CASSTRPAVLSTDTQYF TRBJ2-3 TRBV2
CSARAGTIAYEQYF TRBJ2-7 TRBV20-1
CASSSAPGVDYNEQFF TRBJ2-1 TRBV7-8
CASSVEVADYRNTGELFF TRBJ2-2 TRBV9
CASSLSGGGYTF TRBJ1-2 TRBV12-3/TRBV12-4
CASSVAILQGSTGELFF TRBJ2-2 TRBV9
CASSEHSHYGYTF TRBJ1-2 TRBV7-9
CASRRIAGGLWETQYF TRBJ2-5 TRBV7-2
CASSPLGVEETQYF TRBJ2-5 TRBV19
CASSLVWRDQPQHF TRBJ1-5 TRBV5-5
CASSSGIRGAGPDTQYF TRBJ2-3 TRBV7-3
CASSLATTDTQYF TRBJ2-3 TRBV12-3/TRBV12-4
CACHYGGQDSGNTIYF TRBJ1-3 TRBV28